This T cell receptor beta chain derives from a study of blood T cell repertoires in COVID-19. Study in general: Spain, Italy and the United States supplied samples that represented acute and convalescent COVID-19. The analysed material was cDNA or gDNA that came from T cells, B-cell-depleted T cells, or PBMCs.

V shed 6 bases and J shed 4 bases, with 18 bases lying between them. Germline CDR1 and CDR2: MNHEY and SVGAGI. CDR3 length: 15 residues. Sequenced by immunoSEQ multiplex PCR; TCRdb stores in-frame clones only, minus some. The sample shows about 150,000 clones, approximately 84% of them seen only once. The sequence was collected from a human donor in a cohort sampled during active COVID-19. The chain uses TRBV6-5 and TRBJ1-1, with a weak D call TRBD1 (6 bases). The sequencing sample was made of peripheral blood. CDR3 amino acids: CASSGATGWGTEAFF. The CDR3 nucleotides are TGTGCCAGCAGCGGAGCCACAGGGTGGGGCACTGAAGCTTTCTTT.